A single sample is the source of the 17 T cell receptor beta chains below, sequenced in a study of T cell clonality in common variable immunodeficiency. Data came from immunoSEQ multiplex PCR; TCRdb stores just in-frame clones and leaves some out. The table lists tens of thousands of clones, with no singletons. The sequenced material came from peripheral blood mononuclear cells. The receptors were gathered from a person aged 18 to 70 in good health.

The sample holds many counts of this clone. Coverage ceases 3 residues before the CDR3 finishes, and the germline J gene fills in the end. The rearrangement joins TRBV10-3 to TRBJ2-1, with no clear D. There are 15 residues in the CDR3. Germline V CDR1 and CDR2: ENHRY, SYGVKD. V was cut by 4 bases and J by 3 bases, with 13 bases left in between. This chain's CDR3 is CAISGTVDRYNEQFF. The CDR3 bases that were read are TGTGCCATCAGTGGTACAGTAGACCGCTACAATGAG.

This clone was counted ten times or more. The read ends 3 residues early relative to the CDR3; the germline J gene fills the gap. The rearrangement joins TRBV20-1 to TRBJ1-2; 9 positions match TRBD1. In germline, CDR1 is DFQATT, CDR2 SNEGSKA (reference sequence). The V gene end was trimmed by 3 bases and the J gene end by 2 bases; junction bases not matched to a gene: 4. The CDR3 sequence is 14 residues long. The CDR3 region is CSARGTGTNYGYTF. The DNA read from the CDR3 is TGCAGTGCTAGGGGGACAGGGACCAACTATGGC.

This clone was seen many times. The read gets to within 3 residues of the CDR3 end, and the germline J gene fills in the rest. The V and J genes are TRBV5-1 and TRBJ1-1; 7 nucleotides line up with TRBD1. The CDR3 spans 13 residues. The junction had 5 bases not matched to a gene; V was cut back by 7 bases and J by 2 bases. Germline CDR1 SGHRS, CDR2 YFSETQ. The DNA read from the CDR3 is TGCGCCAGCTCGGGACAGCTCAACACTGAA. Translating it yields CASSGQLNTE. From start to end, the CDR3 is CASSGQLNTEAFF.

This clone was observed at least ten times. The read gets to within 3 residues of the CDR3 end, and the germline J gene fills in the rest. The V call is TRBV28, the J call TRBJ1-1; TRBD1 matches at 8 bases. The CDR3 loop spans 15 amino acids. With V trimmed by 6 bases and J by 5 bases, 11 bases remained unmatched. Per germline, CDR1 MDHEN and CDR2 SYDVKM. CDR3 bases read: TGTGCCAGCAGCCAAATGCGACAGGGGAAGACTGAA. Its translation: CASSQMRQGKTE. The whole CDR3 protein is CASSQMRQGKTEAFF.

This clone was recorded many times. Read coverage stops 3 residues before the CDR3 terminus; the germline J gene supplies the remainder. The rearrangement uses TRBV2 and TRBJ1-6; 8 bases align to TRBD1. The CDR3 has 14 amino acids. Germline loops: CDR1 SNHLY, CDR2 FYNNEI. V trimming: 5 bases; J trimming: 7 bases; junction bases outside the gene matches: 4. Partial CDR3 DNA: TGTGCCAGCAGTTGGACAGGGAGCAATTCACCC. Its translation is CASSWTGSNSP. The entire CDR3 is CASSWTGSNSPLHF.

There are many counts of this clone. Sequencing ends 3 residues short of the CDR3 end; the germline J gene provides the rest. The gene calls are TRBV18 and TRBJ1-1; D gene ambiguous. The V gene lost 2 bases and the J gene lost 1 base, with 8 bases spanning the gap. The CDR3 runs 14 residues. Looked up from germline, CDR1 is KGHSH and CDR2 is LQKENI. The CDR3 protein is CASSPSNRNTEAFF. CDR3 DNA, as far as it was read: TGTGCCAGCTCACCATCTAACCGGAACACTGAA.

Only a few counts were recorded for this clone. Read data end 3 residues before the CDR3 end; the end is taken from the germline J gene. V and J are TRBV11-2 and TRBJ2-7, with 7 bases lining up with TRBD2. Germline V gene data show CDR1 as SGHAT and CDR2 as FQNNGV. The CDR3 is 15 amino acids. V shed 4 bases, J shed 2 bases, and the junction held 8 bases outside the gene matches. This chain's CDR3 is CASSSSSGNTYEQYF. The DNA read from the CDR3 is TGTGCCAGCAGCTCCTCTAGCGGCAACACCTACGAG.

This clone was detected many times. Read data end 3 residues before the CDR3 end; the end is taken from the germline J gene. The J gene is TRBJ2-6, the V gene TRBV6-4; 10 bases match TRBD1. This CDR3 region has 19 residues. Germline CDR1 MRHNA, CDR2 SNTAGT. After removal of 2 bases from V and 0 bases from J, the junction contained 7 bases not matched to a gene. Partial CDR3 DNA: TGTGCCAGCAGTGACGGGGCGACAGGGGGCCCCTCTGGGGCCAACGTC. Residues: CASSDGATGGPSGANV. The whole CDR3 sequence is CASSDGATGGPSGANVLTF.

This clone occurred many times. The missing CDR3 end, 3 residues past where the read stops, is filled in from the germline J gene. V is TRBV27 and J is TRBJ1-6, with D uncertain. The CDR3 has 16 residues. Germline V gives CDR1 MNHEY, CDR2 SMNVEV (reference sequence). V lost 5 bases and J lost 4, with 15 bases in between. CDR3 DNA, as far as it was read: TGTGCCAGCAGTGCGTCATTTACAGATTATAATTCACCC. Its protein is CASSASFTDYNSP. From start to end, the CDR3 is CASSASFTDYNSPLHF.

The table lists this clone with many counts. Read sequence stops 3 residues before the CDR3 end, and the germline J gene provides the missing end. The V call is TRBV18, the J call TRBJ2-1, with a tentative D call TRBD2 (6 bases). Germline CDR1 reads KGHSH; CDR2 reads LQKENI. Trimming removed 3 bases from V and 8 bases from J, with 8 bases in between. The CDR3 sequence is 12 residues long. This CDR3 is CASSPGGDEQFF. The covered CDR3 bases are TGTGCCAGCTCACCGGGGGGAGATGAG. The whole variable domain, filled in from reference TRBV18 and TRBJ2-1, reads NAGVMQNPRHLVRRRGQEARLRCSPMKGHSHVYWYRQLPEEGLKFMVYLQKENIIDESGMPKERFSAEFPKEGPSILRIQQVVRGDSAAYFCASSPGGDEQFFGPGTRLTVL.

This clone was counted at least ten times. The CDR3 sequence: CASSFSGTTETQYF. CDR3 bases read: TGTGCCAGCAGCTTCTCCGGGACAACGGAGACC. V usage is TRBV7-9 and J usage is TRBJ2-5; perhaps TRBD1 as D (6 bases). With the read ending 3 residues before the CDR3 end, the germline J gene is used to fill in that end. Per the germline V gene, CDR1 is SEHNR and CDR2 is FQNEAQ (reference sequence). The CDR3 length is 14 residues. Trimming left V 3 bases short and J 5 bases short, with 13 bases between.

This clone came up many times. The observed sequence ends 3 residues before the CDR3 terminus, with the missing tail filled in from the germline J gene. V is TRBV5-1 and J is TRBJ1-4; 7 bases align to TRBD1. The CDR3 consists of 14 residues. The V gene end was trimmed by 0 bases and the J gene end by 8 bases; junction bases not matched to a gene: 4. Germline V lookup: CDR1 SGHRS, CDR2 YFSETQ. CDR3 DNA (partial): TGCGCCAGCAGCTTGGAAGGGGGCTACGAAAAA. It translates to CASSLEGGYEK. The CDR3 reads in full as CASSLEGGYEKLFF. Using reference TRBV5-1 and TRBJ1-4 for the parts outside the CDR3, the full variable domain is KAGVTQTPRYLIKTRGQQVTLSCSPISGHRSVSWYQQTPGQGLQFLFEYFSETQRNKGNFPGRFSGRQFSNSRSEMNVSTLELGDSALYLCASSLEGGYEKLFFGSGTQLSVL.

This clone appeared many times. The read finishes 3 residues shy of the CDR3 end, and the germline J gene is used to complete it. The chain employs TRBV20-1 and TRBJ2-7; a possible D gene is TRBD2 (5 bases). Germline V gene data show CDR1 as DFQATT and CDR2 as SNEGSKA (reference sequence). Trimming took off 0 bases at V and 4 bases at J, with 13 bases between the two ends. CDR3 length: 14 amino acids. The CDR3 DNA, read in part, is TGCAGTGCTAGAGACCGGGGAAGTAGATACGAG. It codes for CSARDRGSRYE. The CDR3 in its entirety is CSARDRGSRYEQYF.

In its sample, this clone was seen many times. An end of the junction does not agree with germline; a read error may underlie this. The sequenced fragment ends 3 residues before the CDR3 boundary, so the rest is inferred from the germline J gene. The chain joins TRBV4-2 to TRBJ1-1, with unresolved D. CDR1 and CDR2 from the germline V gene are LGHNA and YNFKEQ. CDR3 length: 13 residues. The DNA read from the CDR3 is TGTGCCAGCAGCCAAGATTATAACAGTGAA. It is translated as CASSQDYNSE. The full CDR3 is CASSQDYNSEAFF.

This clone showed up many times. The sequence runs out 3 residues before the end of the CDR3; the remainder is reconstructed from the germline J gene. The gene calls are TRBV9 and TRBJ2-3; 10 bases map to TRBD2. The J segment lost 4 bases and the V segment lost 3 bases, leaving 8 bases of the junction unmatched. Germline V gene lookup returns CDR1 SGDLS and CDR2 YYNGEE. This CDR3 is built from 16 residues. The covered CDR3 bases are TGTGCCAGCAGCGCCCAAGCGGGGGGGCTGCCAGATACG. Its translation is CASSAQAGGLPDT. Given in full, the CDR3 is CASSAQAGGLPDTQYF.

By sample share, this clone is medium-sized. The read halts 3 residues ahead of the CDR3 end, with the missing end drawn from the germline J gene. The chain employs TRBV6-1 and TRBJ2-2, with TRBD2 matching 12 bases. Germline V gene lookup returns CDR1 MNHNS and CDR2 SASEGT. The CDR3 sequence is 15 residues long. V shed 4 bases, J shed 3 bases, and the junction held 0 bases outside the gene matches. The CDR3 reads CASSGTSGDTGELFF. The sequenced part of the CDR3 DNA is TGTGCCAGCAGTGGGACTAGCGGGGACACCGGGGAG.

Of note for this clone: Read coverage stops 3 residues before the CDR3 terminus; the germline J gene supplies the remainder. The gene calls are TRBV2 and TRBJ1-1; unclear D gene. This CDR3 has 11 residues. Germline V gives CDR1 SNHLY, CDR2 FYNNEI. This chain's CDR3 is CASNSAGEAFF. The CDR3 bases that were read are TGTGCCAGCAACTCGGCAGGCGAA.